The 18 T cell receptor beta chains reported below all come from one sample, sequenced in a study of vaccination effects on CD4 cells after COVID-19. Following culture for roughly 10 days, CD4+ T cells were isolated. Using immunoSEQ multiplex PCR, the repertoire was profiled, and TCRdb retains in-frame clones only, with some absent. The sample has 50,000 to 75,000 clones; around 80% are singletons. Their cognate antigens are unknown. The starting material was CD4+ T cells from PBMCs cultured without peptide, obtained before COVID-19 vaccination. These receptors were obtained from a human donor who received a COVID-19 vaccine.

Of note for this clone: The sample holds other DNA sequences that translate to the same CDR3. The chain carries TRBV29-1 and TRBJ1-1; no clear D gene. Trimming removed 3 bases at V and 1 base at J, with 6 bases between. The CDR3 contains 12 residues. Germline CDR1 SQVTM, CDR2 ANQGSEA. The CDR3 region is CSVEGRNTEAFF. The CDR3 DNA sequence: TGCAGCGTTGAGGGGAGGAACACTGAAGCTTTCTTT.

V and J are TRBV28 and TRBJ2-2, with 8 bases that match TRBD1. The CDR3 length is 14 residues. Germline CDR1 reads MDHEN; CDR2 reads SYDVKM. The V segment lost 11 bases and the J segment 3 bases; nucleotides outside the gene matches: 8. In DNA, the CDR3 is TGTGCCTCCCAGGGGGCAGGGTACACCGGGGAGCTGTTTTTT. Protein product: CASQGAGYTGELFF.

The V and J genes are TRBV14 and TRBJ1-1; the D is unclear. This CDR3 is built from 17 residues. The V gene's germline CDR1 is SGHDN and CDR2 FVKESK. V lost 0 bases to trimming and J lost 3 bases, with 17 bases between them. CDR3 residues: CASSQDFTYAGDTEAFF. The DNA for the CDR3 is TGTGCCAGCAGCCAAGATTTCACATACGCGGGTGACACTGAAGCTTTCTTT.

This clone was observed a handful of times. V usage is TRBV27 and J usage is TRBJ1-5; tentative D call: TRBD1 (6 bases). V was shortened by 0 bases and J by 11 bases, with 23 bases between the two germline ends. This CDR3 has 17 amino acids. Per germline, CDR1 MNHEY and CDR2 SMNVEV (reference sequence). The CDR3 DNA reads TGTGCCAGCAGTTTATCAAATTTGGCGGGGGGCGGGTCAGCCCAGCATTTT. Translating it yields CASSLSNLAGGGSAQHF.

The chain recombines TRBV7-3 with TRBJ2-3; D is undetermined. Trimming took off 5 bases at V and 0 bases at J, with 12 bases between the two ends. CDR1 and CDR2 from the germline V gene are SGHTA and FQGTGA. The CDR3 covers 15 residues. The CDR3 here is CASSPVVTSTDTQYF. The CDR3 nucleotides are TGTGCCAGCAGCCCGGTAGTGACTAGCACAGATACGCAGTATTTT.

J is TRBJ2-1 and V is TRBV24-1; 12 nucleotides line up with TRBD2. The germline gives CDR1 KGHDR, CDR2 SFDVKD. This CDR3 comprises 16 residues. V was clipped by 3 bases and J by 9 bases; unmatched bases: 8. CDR3 amino acids: CATSDPSGGVQGEQFF. The CDR3 DNA reads TGTGCCACCAGTGATCCTAGCGGGGGGGTACAGGGTGAGCAGTTCTTC.

V and J are TRBV27 and TRBJ1-6; D not certain. Germline V gene sequence: CDR1 MNHEY, CDR2 SMNVEV (reference sequence). This CDR3 has 12 residues. V was trimmed by 2 bases and J by 8 bases, leaving 4 bases between them. CDR3 protein: CASSLGYSPLHF. DNA for the CDR3: TGTGCCAGCAGTTTAGGCTATTCACCCCTCCACTTT.

The rearrangement joins TRBV18 to TRBJ2-2; no clear D gene. Trimming left V 6 bases short and J 5 bases short, with 10 bases between. Germline V lookup: CDR1 KGHSH, CDR2 LQKENI. The CDR3 sequence is 13 residues long. The CDR3 spells CASSPDRTGELFF. Here the CDR3 DNA reads TGTGCCAGCTCTCCCGACCGTACCGGGGAGCTGTTTTTT. The full variable domain, rest sourced from reference TRBV18 and TRBJ2-2, is NAGVMQNPRHLVRRRGQEARLRCSPMKGHSHVYWYRQLPEEGLKFMVYLQKENIIDESGMPKERFSAEFPKEGPSILRIQQVVRGDSAAYFCASSPDRTGELFFGEGSRLTVL.

The chain uses TRBV11-3 and TRBJ2-5; 10 nucleotides agree with TRBD1. The CDR3 covers 15 residues. The J segment lost 5 bases and the V segment lost 5 bases, leaving 8 bases of the junction unmatched. Germline V gene sequence: CDR1 SGHNT, CDR2 YENEEA. The CDR3 loop is CASSHGTGAAETQYF. CDR3 in DNA: TGTGCCAGCAGCCACGGGACAGGGGCGGCCGAGACCCAGTACTTC.

The sample holds a few counts of this clone. V gene TRBV30 combines with J gene TRBJ2-1; 11 nucleotides agree with TRBD2. V shed 0 bases, J shed 10 bases, and the junction held 8 bases outside the gene matches. This CDR3 is built from 15 residues. Germline V gene data show CDR1 as GTSNPN and CDR2 as SVGIG (reference sequence). CDR3 sequence: CAWSVGLAGGLEQFF. The CDR3, as DNA: TGTGCCTGGAGTGTTGGGCTAGCGGGGGGCCTGGAGCAGTTCTTC.

V usage is TRBV7-9 and J usage is TRBJ2-3, with a possible D match to TRBD2 (7 bases). Trimming removed 3 bases from V and 3 bases from J, with 22 bases in between. This CDR3 is built from 18 residues. Germline CDR1 and CDR2: SEHNR and FQNEAQ (reference sequence). CDR3 amino acids: CASSFQDSWGGRTDTQYF. CDR3 in DNA: TGTGCCAGCAGCTTCCAAGATAGCTGGGGGGGCCGTACAGATACGCAGTATTTT.

The rearrangement uses TRBV7-8 and TRBJ2-5; 8 bases are a match to TRBD2. CDR3 length: 17 residues. J was trimmed by 3 bases and V by 0 bases; bases with no gene match: 9. Looked up from germline, CDR1 is SGHVS and CDR2 is FQNEAQ. The CDR3 DNA reads as TGTGCCAGCAGCTTAGCGATTCCGGGGGGGTGGGAAGAGACCCAGTACTTC. Translating it yields CASSLAIPGGWEETQYF.

The chain recombines TRBV4-3 with TRBJ2-6; no firm D call. V lost 4 bases and J 1 base, leaving 8 bases between the germline ends. The V gene's germline CDR1 is LGHNA and CDR2 YSLEER. The CDR3 length is 15 residues. CDR3 nucleotides: TGCGCCAGCAGCCCTAGGGAATCTGGGGCCAACGTCCTGACTTTC. Its translation: CASSPRESGANVLTF.

This sequence joins TRBV4-1 and TRBJ2-1; perhaps TRBD1 as D (5 bases). Trimming cost V 5 bases and J 4 bases, with 12 bases left between them. The CDR3 loop spans 14 amino acids. CDR1 is MGHRA and CDR2 is YSYEKL in the germline V gene. This chain's CDR3 is CASSVVGPYNEQFF. The CDR3, as DNA: TGCGCCAGCAGCGTCGTGGGGCCTTACAATGAGCAGTTCTTC.

The chain has TRBV7-2 and TRBJ1-4, with TRBD1 matching over 10 bases. CDR1 and CDR2 (germline): SGHTA, FQGNSA. The CDR3 runs to 16 residues. V shed 4 bases, J shed 8 bases, and the junction held 10 bases outside the gene matches. DNA of the CDR3: TGTGCCAGCAGCTCAAGTCGGGACAGGGGTTGGGAAAAACTGTTTTTT. Protein sequence: CASSSSRDRGWEKLFF.

This sequence joins TRBV6-6 and TRBJ1-4; weak D call: TRBD1 (6 bases). The CDR3 extends over 15 amino acids. V dropped 2 bases and J dropped 7 bases, with 14 bases sitting between them. The germline V gene encodes CDR1 MNHNY and CDR2 SVGAGI (reference sequence). The CDR3 sequence: CASSYPSGEGEKLFF. CDR3 DNA sequence: TGTGCCAGCAGTTACCCGTCAGGGGAAGGTGAAAAACTGTTTTTT.

CDR3 in amino acids: CASSLGQGASAGANVLTF. The CDR3 DNA follows: TGTGCCAGCTCACTGGGACAGGGGGCAAGCGCTGGGGCCAACGTCCTGACTTTC. The rearrangement joins TRBV18 to TRBJ2-6, with 12 positions matching TRBD1. J was trimmed by 2 bases and V by 4 bases; bases with no gene match: 6. From germline, CDR1 is KGHSH and CDR2 LQKENI. This CDR3 region has 18 residues.

The CDR3 sequence is CASSLTDTNTEAFF. DNA of the CDR3: TGCGCCAGCAGCTTGACGGATACGAACACTGAAGCTTTCTTT. J is TRBJ1-1 and V is TRBV5-1; D gene ambiguous. This CDR3 is built from 14 residues. Germline values: CDR1 SGHRS, CDR2 YFSETQ. The V and J ends lost 1 base and 1 base respectively, with 8 bases between them.